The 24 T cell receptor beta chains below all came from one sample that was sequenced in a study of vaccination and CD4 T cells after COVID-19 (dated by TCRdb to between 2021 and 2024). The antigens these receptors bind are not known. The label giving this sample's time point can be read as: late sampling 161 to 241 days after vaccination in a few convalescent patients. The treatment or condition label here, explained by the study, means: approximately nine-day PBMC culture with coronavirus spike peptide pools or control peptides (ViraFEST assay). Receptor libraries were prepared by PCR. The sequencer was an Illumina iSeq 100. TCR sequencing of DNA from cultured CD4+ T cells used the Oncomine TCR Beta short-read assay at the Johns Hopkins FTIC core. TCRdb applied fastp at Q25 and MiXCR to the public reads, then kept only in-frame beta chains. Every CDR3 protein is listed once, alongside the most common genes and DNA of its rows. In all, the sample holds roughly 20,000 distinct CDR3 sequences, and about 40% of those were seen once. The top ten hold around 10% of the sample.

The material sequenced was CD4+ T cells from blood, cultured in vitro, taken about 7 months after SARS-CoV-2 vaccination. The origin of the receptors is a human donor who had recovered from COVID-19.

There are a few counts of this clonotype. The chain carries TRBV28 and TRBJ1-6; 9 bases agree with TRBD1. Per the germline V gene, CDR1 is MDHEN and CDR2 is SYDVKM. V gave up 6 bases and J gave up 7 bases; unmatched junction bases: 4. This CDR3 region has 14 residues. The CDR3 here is CASSQTGGNSPLHF. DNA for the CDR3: TGTGCCAGCAGCCAGACAGGGGGGAATTCACCCCTCCACTTT.

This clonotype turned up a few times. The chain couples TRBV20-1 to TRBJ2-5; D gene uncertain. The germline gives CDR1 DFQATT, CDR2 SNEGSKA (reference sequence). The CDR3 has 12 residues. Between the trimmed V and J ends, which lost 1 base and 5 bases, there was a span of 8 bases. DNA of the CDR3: TGCAGTGCTAGAGCGCCGGACGAGACCCAGTACTTC. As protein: CSARAPDETQYF.

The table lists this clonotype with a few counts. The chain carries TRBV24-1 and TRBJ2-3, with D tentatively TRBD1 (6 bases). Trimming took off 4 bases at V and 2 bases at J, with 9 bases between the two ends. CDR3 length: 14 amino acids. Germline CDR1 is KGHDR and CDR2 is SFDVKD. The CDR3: CATSDWDTTDTQYF. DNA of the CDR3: TGTGCCACCAGTGACTGGGACACCACAGATACGCAGTATTTT.

Written as DNA, the CDR3 is TGTGCCAGCAGCTTAGTTTACAGGGCGGCCTCCTATAATTCACCCCTCCACTTT. Protein: CASSLVYRAASYNSPLHF. The V call is TRBV7-2, the J call TRBJ1-6, with a possible D match to TRBD1 (6 bases). Germline loops: CDR1 SGHTA, CDR2 FQGNSA. The CDR3 sequence is 18 residues long. Between the trimmed V and J ends, which lost 1 base and 0 bases, there was a span of 13 bases.

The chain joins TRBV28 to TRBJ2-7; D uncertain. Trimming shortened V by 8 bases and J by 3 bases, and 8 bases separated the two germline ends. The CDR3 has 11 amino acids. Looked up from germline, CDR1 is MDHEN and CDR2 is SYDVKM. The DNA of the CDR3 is TGTGCCAGCCTGGGGAACTACGAGCAGTACTTC. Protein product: CASLGNYEQYF.

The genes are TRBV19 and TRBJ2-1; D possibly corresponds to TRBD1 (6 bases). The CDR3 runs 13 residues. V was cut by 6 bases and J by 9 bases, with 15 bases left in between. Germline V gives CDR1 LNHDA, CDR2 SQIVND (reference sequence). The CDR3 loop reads CASSPGVPPEQFF. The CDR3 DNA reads TGTGCCAGTAGCCCAGGGGTACCTCCTGAGCAGTTCTTC. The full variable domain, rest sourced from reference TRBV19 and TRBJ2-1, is DGGITQSPKYLFRKEGQNVTLSCEQNLNHDAMYWYRQDPGQGLRLIYYSQIVNDFQKGDIAEGYSVSREKKESFPLTVTSAQKNPTAFYLCASSPGVPPEQFFGPGTRLTVL.

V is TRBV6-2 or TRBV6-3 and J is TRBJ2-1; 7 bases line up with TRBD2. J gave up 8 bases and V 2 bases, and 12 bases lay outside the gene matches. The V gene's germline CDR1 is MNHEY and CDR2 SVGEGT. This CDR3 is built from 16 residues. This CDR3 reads CASSYTRGGSWDEQFF. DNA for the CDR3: TGTGCCAGCAGTTACACCCGGGGCGGGAGTTGGGATGAGCAGTTCTTC.

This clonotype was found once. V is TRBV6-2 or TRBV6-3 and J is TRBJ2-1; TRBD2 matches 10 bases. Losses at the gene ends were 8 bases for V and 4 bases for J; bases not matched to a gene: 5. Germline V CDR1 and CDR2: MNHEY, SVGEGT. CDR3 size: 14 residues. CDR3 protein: CASAGLALYNEQFF. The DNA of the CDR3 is TGTGCCAGCGCGGGACTAGCGCTATACAATGAGCAGTTCTTC.

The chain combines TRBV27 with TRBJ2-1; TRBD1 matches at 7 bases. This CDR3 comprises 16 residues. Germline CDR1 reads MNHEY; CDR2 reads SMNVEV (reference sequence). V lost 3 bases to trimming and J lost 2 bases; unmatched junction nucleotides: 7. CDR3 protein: CASSFVAGGAYNEQFF. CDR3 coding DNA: TGTGCCAGCAGTTTCGTCGCAGGGGGAGCCTACAATGAGCAGTTCTTC.

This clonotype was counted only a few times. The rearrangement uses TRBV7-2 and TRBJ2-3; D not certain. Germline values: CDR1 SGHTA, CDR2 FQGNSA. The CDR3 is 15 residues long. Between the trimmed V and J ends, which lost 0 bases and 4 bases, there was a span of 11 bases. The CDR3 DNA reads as TGTGCCAGCAGCTTAGCCGGGTTAGGTCCAGATACGCAGTATTTT. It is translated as CASSLAGLGPDTQYF.

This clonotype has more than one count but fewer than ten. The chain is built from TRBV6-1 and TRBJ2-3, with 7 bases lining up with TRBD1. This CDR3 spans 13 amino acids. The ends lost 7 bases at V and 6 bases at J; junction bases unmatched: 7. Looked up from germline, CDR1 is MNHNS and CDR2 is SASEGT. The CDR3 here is CASNPGGRDTQYF. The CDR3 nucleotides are TGTGCCAGCAATCCAGGGGGACGGGATACGCAGTATTTT.

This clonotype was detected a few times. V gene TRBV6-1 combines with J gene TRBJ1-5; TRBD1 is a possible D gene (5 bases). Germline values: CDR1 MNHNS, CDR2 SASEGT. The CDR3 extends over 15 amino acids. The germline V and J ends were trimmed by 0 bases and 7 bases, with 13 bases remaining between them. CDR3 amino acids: CASSEADAGRQPQHF. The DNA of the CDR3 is TGTGCCAGCAGTGAAGCGGACGCAGGGAGACAGCCCCAGCATTTT.

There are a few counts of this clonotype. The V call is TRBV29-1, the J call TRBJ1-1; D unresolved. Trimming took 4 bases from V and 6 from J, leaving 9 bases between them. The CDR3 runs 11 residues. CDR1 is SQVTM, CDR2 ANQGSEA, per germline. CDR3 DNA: TGCAGCGTTGGAGTTCTTCCTGAAGCTTTCTTT. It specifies CSVGVLPEAFF.

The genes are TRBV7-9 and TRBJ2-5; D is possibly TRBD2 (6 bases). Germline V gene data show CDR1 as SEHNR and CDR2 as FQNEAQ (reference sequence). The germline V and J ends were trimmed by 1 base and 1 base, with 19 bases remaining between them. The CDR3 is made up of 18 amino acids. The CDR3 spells CASSLGMWTIKSQETQYF. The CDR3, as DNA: TGTGCCAGCAGCTTAGGGATGTGGACTATTAAGTCCCAAGAGACCCAGTACTTC.

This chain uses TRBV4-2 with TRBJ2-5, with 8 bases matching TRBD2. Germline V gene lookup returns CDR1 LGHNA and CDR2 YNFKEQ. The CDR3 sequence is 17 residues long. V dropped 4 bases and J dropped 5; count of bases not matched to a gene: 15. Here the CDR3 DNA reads TGTGCCAGCAGCCGACAACATAACCGGGGGGGTCCGGAGACCCAGTACTTC. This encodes CASSRQHNRGGPETQYF.

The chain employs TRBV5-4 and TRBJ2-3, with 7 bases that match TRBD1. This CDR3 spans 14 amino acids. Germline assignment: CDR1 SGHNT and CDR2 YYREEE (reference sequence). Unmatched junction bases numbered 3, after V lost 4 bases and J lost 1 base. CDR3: CASSVGQRTDTQYF. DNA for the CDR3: TGTGCCAGCAGCGTGGGACAGCGCACAGATACGCAGTATTTT.

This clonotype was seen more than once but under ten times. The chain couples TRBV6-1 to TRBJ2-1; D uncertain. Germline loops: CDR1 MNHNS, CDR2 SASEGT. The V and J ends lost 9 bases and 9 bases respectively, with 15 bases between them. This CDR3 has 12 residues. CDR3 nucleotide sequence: TGTGCCAGTAGGCGAGGCCCCGCTGAGCAGTTCTTC. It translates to CASRRGPAEQFF.

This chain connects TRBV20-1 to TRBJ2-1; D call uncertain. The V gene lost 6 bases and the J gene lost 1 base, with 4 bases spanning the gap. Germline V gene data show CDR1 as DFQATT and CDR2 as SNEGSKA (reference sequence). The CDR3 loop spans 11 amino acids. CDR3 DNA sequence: TGCAGTGCACAGTCCTACAATGAGCAGTTCTTC. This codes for CSAQSYNEQFF.

CDR3 in amino acids: CSAREQDYGYTF. The CDR3 nucleotides read TGCAGTGCTAGAGAACAGGACTATGGCTACACCTTC. This chain joins TRBV20-1 and TRBJ1-2; possible D gene TRBD1, 5 bases. CDR1 DFQATT and CDR2 SNEGSKA come from the germline V gene (reference sequence). CDR3 size: 12 residues. Trimming removed 0 bases at V and 3 bases at J, with 5 bases between.

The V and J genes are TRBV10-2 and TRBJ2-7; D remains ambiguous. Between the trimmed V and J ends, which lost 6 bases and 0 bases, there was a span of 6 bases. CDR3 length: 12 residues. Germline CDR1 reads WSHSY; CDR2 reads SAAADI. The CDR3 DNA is TGCGCCAGCAGGTACAACTCCTACGAGCAGTACTTC. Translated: CASRYNSYEQYF.

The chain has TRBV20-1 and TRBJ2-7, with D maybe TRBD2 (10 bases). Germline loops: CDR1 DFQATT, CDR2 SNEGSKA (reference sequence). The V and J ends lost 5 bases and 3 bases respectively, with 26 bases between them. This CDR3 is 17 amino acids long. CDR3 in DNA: TGCAGTGCTGGAGCAACAGGGGGCCAGCGGGAGGGCTACGAGCAGTACTTC. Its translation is CSAGATGGQREGYEQYF.

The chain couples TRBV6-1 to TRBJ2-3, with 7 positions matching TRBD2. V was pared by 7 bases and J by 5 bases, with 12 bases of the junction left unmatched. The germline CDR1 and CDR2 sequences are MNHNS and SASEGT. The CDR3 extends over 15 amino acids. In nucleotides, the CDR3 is TGTGCCAGCACCTCAAGAGCTAGCGGAGGAGATACGCAGTATTTT. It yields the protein CASTSRASGGDTQYF.

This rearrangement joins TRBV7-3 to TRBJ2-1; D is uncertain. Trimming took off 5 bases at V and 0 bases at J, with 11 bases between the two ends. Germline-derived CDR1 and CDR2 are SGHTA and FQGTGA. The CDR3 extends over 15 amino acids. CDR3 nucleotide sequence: TGTGCCAGCAGCCCCGACACAAGCTCCTACAATGAGCAGTTCTTC. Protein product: CASSPDTSSYNEQFF.

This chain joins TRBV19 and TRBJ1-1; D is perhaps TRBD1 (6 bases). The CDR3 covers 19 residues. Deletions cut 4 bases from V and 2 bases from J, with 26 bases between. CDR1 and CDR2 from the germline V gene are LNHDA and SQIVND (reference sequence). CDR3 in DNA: TGTGCCAGTAGTAGACGGGGACAAGCATCGGGAATAGGTAACACTGAAGCTTTCTTT. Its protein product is CASSRRGQASGIGNTEAFF.